Listed below are T cell receptor beta chains from one sample, sequenced in a study of blood T cell repertoires in COVID-19. Method: immunoSEQ multiplex PCR; TCRdb's copy keeps in-frame clones and lacks some. The sample carries under 250,000 clones, around 86% recorded once. The sample was PBMCs or T cells enriched from blood (not recorded which). All receptors come from a woman aged 45-65 years with acute COVID-19. Both conserved end residues are part of each CDR3. D genes are given only for firm matches. Clone sizes are given selectively: once, few, many, or a class where the clone is expanded.

CDR3aa	CDR3nt	j_gene	d_gene	v_gene	abundance
CASSIDPGQGISGANVLTF	TGTGCCAGTAGTATCGACCCGGGACAGGGAATCTCTGGGGCCAACGTCCTGACTTTC	TRBJ2-6	TRBD1	TRBV19	.
CASSRQGAQSEAFF	TGTGCCAGCAGCAGACAGGGGGCGCAGAGTGAAGCTTTCTTT	TRBJ1-1	TRBD1	TRBV11-2	.
CASSRYTGELFF	TGTGCCAGCAGCCGGTACACCGGGGAGCTGTTTTTT	TRBJ2-2	.	TRBV12-3/TRBV12-4	.
CASSRTTGGGYEQYF	TGTGCCAGCTCACGAACGACAGGGGGCGGTTACGAGCAGTACTTC	TRBJ2-7	TRBD1	TRBV18	.
CASSIWADNEQFF	TGTGCCAGTAGTATCTGGGCAGACAATGAGCAGTTCTTC	TRBJ2-1	.	TRBV19	.
CASSEEESSYNSPLHF	TGTGCCAGCAGTGAAGAGGAGAGCTCCTATAATTCACCCCTCCACTTT	TRBJ1-6	.	TRBV6-1	.
CASSQAPGQWVGEQFF	TGTGCCAGCAGCCAAGCCCCGGGACAATGGGTAGGGGAGCAGTTCTTC	TRBJ2-1	.	TRBV3-1/TRBV3-2	few
CASSLDFPAAVRDTQYF	TGTGCCAGCAGCTTAGACTTTCCAGCGGCGGTTCGAGATACGCAGTATTTT	TRBJ2-3	.	TRBV7-2	.
CASSLGTGGSNQPQHF	TGTGCCAGCAGCTTAGGAACAGGCGGCAGCAATCAGCCCCAGCATTTT	TRBJ1-5	.	TRBV7-9	.
CASSILQGAGQPQHF	TGTGCCAGTAGTATCTTGCAGGGGGCGGGTCAGCCCCAGCATTTT	TRBJ1-5	TRBD1	TRBV19	many
CASRLARLETRSSPLHF	TGTGCCAGCAGGTTAGCCCGGCTGGAGACCAGAAGTTCACCCCTCCACTTT	TRBJ1-6	.	TRBV7-9	.
CASSPGTYNTDTQYF	TGTGCCAGCAGCCCTGGGACATACAACACAGATACGCAGTATTTT	TRBJ2-3	.	TRBV14	.
CASSPHGQVVNTEAFF	TGTGCCAGCAGCCCGCACGGACAGGTTGTGAACACTGAAGCTTTCTTT	TRBJ1-1	TRBD1	TRBV7-9	.
CAWSGTRLDNEQFF	TGTGCCTGGAGTGGGACTAGGTTGGACAATGAGCAGTTCTTC	TRBJ2-1	TRBD2	TRBV30	.
CAISEGLRGYF	TGTGCCATCAGTGAGGGGCTCCGTGGGTATTTT	TRBJ1-3	.	TRBV10-3	.
CASSVEASLGGLAGGVTQYF	TGTGCCAGCAGCGTAGAAGCGTCGTTGGGGGGGCTAGCGGGAGGAGTGACGCAGTATTTT	TRBJ2-3	TRBD2	TRBV9	.
CASSSTRDRGTHEQYF	TGTGCCAGCAGCTCGACCCGGGACAGGGGGACCCACGAGCAGTACTTC	TRBJ2-7	TRBD1	TRBV11-2	.
CASSLYRQGLNEKLFF	TGTGCCAGCAGCCTCTACCGTCAGGGACTTAATGAAAAACTGTTTTTT	TRBJ1-4	.	TRBV7-2	few
CASSQGQGSQPQHF	TGTGCCAGCAGCCAAGGACAGGGGAGTCAGCCCCAGCATTTT	TRBJ1-5	TRBD1	TRBV7-2	once
CASSLFAGTITDTQYF	TGTGCCAGCAGCTTATTTGCGGGGACCATCACAGATACGCAGTATTTT	TRBJ2-3	.	TRBV13	.
CASGTSGRAVEQYF	TGTGCCAGCGGAACTAGCGGGAGGGCCGTCGAGCAGTACTTC	TRBJ2-7	TRBD2	TRBV27	.
CASSSSGFYEQYF	TGTGCCAGCAGCTCGAGCGGGTTCTACGAGCAGTACTTC	TRBJ2-7	.	TRBV7-2	.
CSASTGGGVNTEAFF	TGCAGTGCTAGTACAGGGGGTGGGGTGAACACTGAAGCTTTCTTT	TRBJ1-1	TRBD1	TRBV20-1	few
CASSSTGANSPLHF	TGTGCCAGCAGTTCGACAGGGGCAAATTCACCCCTCCACTTT	TRBJ1-6	TRBD1	TRBV28	once
CASSVTPGGSGGNTGELFF	TGTGCCAGCAGCGTCACCCCGGGGGGGAGCGGGGGGAACACCGGGGAGCTGTTTTTT	TRBJ2-2	TRBD2	TRBV9	.
CASSLRQTGFYEQYF	TGTGCCAGCAGCTTGAGACAGACTGGATTCTACGAGCAGTACTTC	TRBJ2-7	.	TRBV5-5	.
CASSHRLAGAFLADTQYF	TGTGCCAGCAGTCACCGACTAGCGGGGGCCTTTCTCGCAGATACGCAGTATTTT	TRBJ2-3	TRBD2	TRBV6-2/TRBV6-3	once
CASSQATGGNEQFF	TGTGCCAGCAGCCAAGCCACTGGAGGGAATGAGCAGTTCTTC	TRBJ2-1	.	TRBV14	.
CASSEREARFDEQFF	TGTGCCAGCAGTGAGCGGGAGGCCCGTTTCGATGAGCAGTTCTTC	TRBJ2-1	TRBD2	TRBV2	few
CASSRRGDEKLFF	TGTGCCAGCAGTCGACGAGGAGATGAAAAACTGTTTTTT	TRBJ1-4	.	TRBV12-3/TRBV12-4	.
CASSRRQGRLSPLHF	TGTGCCAGCAGTCGCCGACAGGGAAGGTTGTCACCCCTCCACTTT	TRBJ1-6	TRBD1	TRBV6-2/TRBV6-3	few
CASIAGSSGNTIYF	TGTGCCAGTATCGCTGGCAGCTCTGGAAACACCATATATTTT	TRBJ1-3	.	TRBV19	.
CASSIGGGMNEKLFF	TGTGCCAGTAGTATAGGAGGGGGTATGAATGAAAAACTGTTTTTT	TRBJ1-4	.	TRBV19	.
CASSLGLGSGVSYEQYF	TGTGCCAGCAGCTTAGGCCTGGGTAGCGGAGTTTCCTACGAGCAGTACTTC	TRBJ2-7	.	TRBV7-9	.
CASSLISRHGSYEQYF	TGTGCCAGCAGTTTAATCTCCCGACACGGCTCCTACGAGCAGTACTTC	TRBJ2-7	.	TRBV28	once
CASSSRTGGFGSPLHF	TGTGCCAGTAGTTCCAGGACAGGGGGCTTCGGTTCACCCCTCCACTTT	TRBJ1-6	TRBD1	TRBV19	.
CASSLDRSSGNTIYF	TGTGCCAGCAGCTTAGACAGGAGCTCTGGAAACACCATATATTTT	TRBJ1-3	.	TRBV7-2	.
CASSPRTGTTDTQYF	TGCGCCAGCAGCCCGAGGACAGGGACCACAGATACGCAGTATTTT	TRBJ2-3	TRBD1	TRBV5-1	.
CASSLPGGPPDTQYF	TGTGCCAGCAGCTTGCCGGGAGGGCCCCCAGATACGCAGTATTTT	TRBJ2-3	TRBD2	TRBV5-8	.
CASRPGRNYGYTF	TGTGCCAGCAGACCAGGAAGGAACTATGGCTACACCTTC	TRBJ1-2	.	TRBV25-1	.
CASTPSSGNTIYF	TGTGCCAGCACCCCCAGCTCTGGAAACACCATATATTTT	TRBJ1-3	.	TRBV28	.
CASSNLYEQYF	TGTGCCAGCAGCAATCTCTACGAGCAGTACTTC	TRBJ2-7	.	TRBV7-9	.
CSASINYNEQFF	TGCAGTGCTAGTATCAACTACAATGAGCAGTTCTTC	TRBJ2-1	.	TRBV20-1	.
CASSHRLATNTGELFF	TGTGCCAGCAGCCACAGACTGGCTACGAACACCGGGGAGCTGTTTTTT	TRBJ2-2	.	TRBV3-1/TRBV3-2	.
CASTRSQGVGTEAFF	TGTGCCAGCACCAGGTCACAGGGGGTGGGCACTGAAGCTTTCTTT	TRBJ1-1	TRBD1	TRBV6-5	.